Below, 24 T cell receptor beta chains from the same sample are listed, as sequenced in a study of beta chain features in type 1 diabetes. Every isolated RNA sample was fully reverse transcribed, so sequencing captured expressed TCRB transcripts. Using immunoSEQ multiplex PCR, the repertoire was profiled, and TCRdb retains in-frame clones only, with some absent. The sample holds some 150,000 clones; about 9.2% are singletons and the top ten take around 0.7%. Specimen: central memory CD4+ T cells from blood. The receptors were gathered from a man aged 18 to 30 in good health.

The CDR3 DNA reads as TGTGCCAGCAGCTTAGGACGGGACTACAATGAGCAGTTCTTC. This gives the protein CASSLGRDYNEQFF. This rearrangement joins TRBV7-2 to TRBJ2-1, with D maybe TRBD2 (5 bases). The germline CDR1 and CDR2 sequences are SGHTA and FQGNSA. The CDR3 loop spans 14 amino acids. V dropped 1 base and J dropped 3 bases, with 7 bases sitting between them.

This clone showed up just a few times. CDR3 DNA: TGCGCCAGCAGTAGGGGAGGCAGCCACACTGAAGCTTTCTTT. This codes for CASSRGGSHTEAFF. The chain employs TRBV10-2 and TRBJ1-1, with D maybe TRBD1 (5 bases). The V end lost 5 bases, the J end lost 3 bases, and 13 bases lay between the germline ends. CDR3 size: 14 residues. In germline, CDR1 is WSHSY, CDR2 SAAADI.

This chain connects TRBV7-2 to TRBJ2-3, with 14 bases aligning to TRBD2. V dropped 4 bases and J dropped 0; count of bases not matched to a gene: 6. The CDR3 has 18 amino acids. Germline CDR1 and CDR2: SGHTA and FQGNSA. The CDR3 sequence: CASSSRLAGGISTDTQYF. DNA for the CDR3: TGTGCCAGCAGCTCCCGACTAGCGGGGGGGATTAGCACAGATACGCAGTATTTT.

The gene calls are TRBV4-3 and TRBJ1-6; D gene uncertain. The CDR3 length is 16 residues. The V end lost 0 bases, the J end lost 5 bases, and 11 bases lay between the germline ends. Germline-derived CDR1 and CDR2 are LGHNA and YSLEER. CDR3 DNA sequence: TGCGCCAGCAGCCAAGAGAGGGCCTCGGATAATTCACCCCTCCACTTT. Protein product: CASSQERASDNSPLHF.

The V and J genes are TRBV7-2 and TRBJ2-4, with D perhaps TRBD2 (5 bases). The CDR3 contains 12 residues. Per germline, CDR1 SGHTA and CDR2 FQGNSA. Trimming pared 1 base from V and 13 bases from J, leaving 11 bases between. The CDR3 here is CASSLERERQYF. DNA of the CDR3: TGTGCCAGCAGCTTAGAACGGGAAAGACAGTACTTC.

This clone was seen more than once but under ten times. The V call is TRBV11-2, the J call TRBJ2-7, with TRBD2 as a possible D gene (7 bases). Germline V gives CDR1 SGHAT, CDR2 FQNNGV. The V gene lost 0 bases and the J gene lost 0 bases, with 9 bases spanning the gap. The CDR3 is 15 residues long. CDR3 sequence (DNA): TGTGCCAGCAGCTTAGAGCGGGGGCCCTCCTACGAGCAGTACTTC. Translating gives CASSLERGPSYEQYF.

The chain has TRBV7-2 and TRBJ2-7; TRBD2 matches at 8 bases. The trim removed 1 base at V and 6 bases at J, leaving 5 bases unmatched. There are 14 residues in the CDR3. Looked up from germline, CDR1 is SGHTA and CDR2 is FQGNSA. This chain's CDR3 is CASSLGGGPSEQYF. In DNA, the CDR3 is TGTGCCAGCAGCTTAGGCGGGGGGCCGAGCGAGCAGTACTTC.

This clone was recorded a few times. The V gene is TRBV7-9, the J gene TRBJ2-3; 7 bases match TRBD1. The ends lost 5 bases at V and 3 bases at J; junction bases unmatched: 8. From germline, CDR1 is SEHNR and CDR2 FQNEAQ (reference sequence). The CDR3 runs 15 residues. The CDR3 loop is CASSRGTVRTDTQYF. DNA for the CDR3: TGTGCCAGCAGCAGGGGGACAGTGAGGACAGATACGCAGTATTTT.

This clone was found a few times. The chain combines TRBV4-2 with TRBJ2-3; D gene unclear. The CDR3 length is 13 residues. Germline lookup yields CDR1 LGHNA and CDR2 YNFKEQ. V dropped 3 bases and J dropped 1 base, with 5 bases sitting between them. CDR3: CASSQQGTDTQYF. CDR3 DNA sequence: TGTGCCAGCAGCCAGCAGGGCACAGATACGCAGTATTTT.

This clone was seen more than once but under ten times. The chain has TRBV5-1 and TRBJ2-1; a weak D match, TRBD1 (6 bases). The CDR3 runs 13 residues. Germline V gene data show CDR1 as SGHRS and CDR2 as YFSETQ. V was cut by 5 bases and J by 6 bases, with 12 bases left in between. The CDR3 loop reads CASSTGIGNEQFF. The CDR3 bases are TGCGCCAGCAGTACAGGGATCGGCAATGAGCAGTTCTTC.

This clone came up many times. The chain is built from TRBV7-2 and TRBJ2-3; D remains ambiguous. This CDR3 region has 10 residues. CDR1 and CDR2 (germline): SGHTA, FQGNSA. Trimming left V 7 bases short and J 6 bases short, with 5 bases between. CDR3 sequence reads: CASNGDTQYF. For the CDR3, the DNA is TGTGCCAGCAACGGGGATACGCAGTATTTT.

This clone was seen repeatedly, ten times or more. J is TRBJ2-6 and V is TRBV5-1; D is uncertain. The V gene lost 5 bases and the J gene lost 0 bases, with 9 bases spanning the gap. The V gene's germline CDR1 is SGHRS and CDR2 YFSETQ. The CDR3 is 15 amino acids. CDR3 nucleotide sequence: TGCGCCAGCAGGACGGAGAACTCTGGGGCCAACGTCCTGACTTTC. Translation gives CASRTENSGANVLTF.

V gene TRBV6-6 combines with J gene TRBJ2-7; D is uncertain. Germline lookup yields CDR1 MNHNY and CDR2 SVGAGI (reference sequence). Between the trimmed V and J ends, which lost 0 bases and 3 bases, there was a span of 6 bases. The CDR3 is made up of 13 amino acids. The CDR3 sequence is CASSYSALYEQYF. CDR3 bases: TGTGCCAGCAGTTACTCGGCCCTCTACGAGCAGTACTTC.

This clone was observed a few times. This chain connects TRBV6-4 to TRBJ2-2; 9 bases agree with TRBD2. This CDR3 is 16 amino acids long. J was trimmed by 0 bases and V by 6 bases; bases with no gene match: 5. Germline V CDR1 and CDR2: MRHNA, SNTAGT. Written as DNA, the CDR3 is TGTGCCAGCAGCGATAGCGGGGGAACGAACACCGGGGAGCTGTTTTTT. Its translation: CASSDSGGTNTGELFF.

In nucleotides, the CDR3 is TGCGCCAGCAGCCAGCTCAACAGGGTGAACGAGCAGTACTTC. Translation gives CASSQLNRVNEQYF. This chain connects TRBV4-1 to TRBJ2-7, with a tentative D call TRBD1 (6 bases). The CDR3 runs 14 residues. Germline-derived CDR1 and CDR2 are MGHRA and YSYEKL. Trimming left V 3 bases short and J 5 bases short, with 14 bases between.

In this sample, this clone turned up a few times. V usage is TRBV4-1 and J usage is TRBJ1-2; 9 nucleotides match TRBD1. Germline CDR1 reads MGHRA; CDR2 reads YSYEKL. The length of the CDR3 is 15 residues. The V gene end was trimmed by 4 bases and the J gene end by 0 bases; junction bases not matched to a gene: 3. The CDR3 spells CASSRGQGPNYGYTF. The DNA of the CDR3 is TGCGCCAGCAGCCGGGGACAGGGCCCTAACTATGGCTACACCTTC.

In this sample, this clone turned up a few times. The genes are TRBV2 and TRBJ2-5, with 9 bases that match TRBD2. Germline V gene sequence: CDR1 SNHLY, CDR2 FYNNEI. The CDR3 runs to 17 residues. With 4 bases clipped from V and 2 bases from J, the junction kept 11 bases outside the gene matches. The CDR3 DNA follows: TGTGCCAGCAGTGGGGCGGGGGGGCGAACGGGGCAAGAGACCCAGTACTTC. Its protein is CASSGAGGRTGQETQYF. The full variable domain, in which reference TRBV2 and TRBJ2-5 provide the parts outside the CDR3, is EPEVTQTPSHQVTQMGQEVILRCVPISNHLYFYWYRQILGQKVEFLVSFYNNEISEKSEIFDDQFSVERPDGSNFTLKIRSTKLEDSAMYFCASSGAGGRTGQETQYFGPGTRLLVL.

V usage is TRBV6-5 and J usage is TRBJ1-4; 8 nucleotides align to TRBD1. V lost 6 bases, J lost 8 bases, and 11 bases stayed unmatched. The germline gives CDR1 MNHEY, CDR2 SVGAGI. This CDR3 has 15 amino acids. The CDR3 bases are TGTGCCAGCAGCTATGACAGGGGCGAGGACGAAAAACTGTTTTTT. Translating gives CASSYDRGEDEKLFF.

Many counts were recorded for this clone. The chain employs TRBV10-3 and TRBJ2-3; 10 bases fit TRBD2. V lost 4 bases and J lost 0; bases outside the gene matches: 7. Germline CDR1 ENHRY, CDR2 SYGVKD. The CDR3 is 17 residues long. This CDR3 reads CAISGTSGSSSTDTQYF. The CDR3 bases are TGTGCCATCAGTGGGACTAGCGGATCATCTAGCACAGATACGCAGTATTTT.

This clone came up many times. This rearrangement joins TRBV7-9 to TRBJ2-1; D unclear. The CDR3 contains 16 residues. With 5 bases removed from V and 1 base from J, the gap between germline ends came to 15 bases. CDR1 SEHNR and CDR2 FQNEAQ come from the germline V gene (reference sequence). This CDR3 is CASSERDIVSYNEQFF. The DNA of the CDR3 is TGTGCCAGCAGCGAGAGAGACATTGTGTCCTACAATGAGCAGTTCTTC.

The chain recombines TRBV7-2 with TRBJ1-6, with unresolved D. Germline values: CDR1 SGHTA, CDR2 FQGNSA. The CDR3 is 15 amino acids. Trimming cost V 5 bases and J 4 bases, with 12 bases left between them. Here the CDR3 reads CASSPNRDYNSPLHF. The CDR3 DNA sequence: TGTGCCAGCAGCCCAAACCGGGATTATAATTCACCCCTCCACTTT.

The rearrangement uses TRBV30 and TRBJ1-3; D perhaps matches TRBD1 (5 bases). CDR1 and CDR2 (germline): GTSNPN, SVGIG (reference sequence). The CDR3 is 15 residues long. The CDR3 sequence: CARGGRLGSGNTIYF. The DNA of the CDR3 is TGTGCACGGGGGGGTCGGCTGGGCTCTGGAAACACCATATATTTT.

This clone was observed a handful of times. J is TRBJ2-1 and V is TRBV11-2; 16 nucleotides match TRBD2. The CDR3 has 17 amino acids. V lost 3 bases and J lost 7; bases outside the gene matches: 6. CDR1 and CDR2 from the germline V gene are SGHAT and FQNNGV. The CDR3 DNA reads as TGTGCCAGCAGCTTTGGGACTAGCGGGGGGGCAAGGAATGAGCAGTTCTTC. It yields the protein CASSFGTSGGARNEQFF. The full variable domain, its missing parts supplied by reference TRBV11-2 and TRBJ2-1, is EAGVAQSPRYKIIEKRQSVAFWCNPISGHATLYWYQQILGQGPKLLIQFQNNGVVDDSQLPKDRFSAERLKGVDSTLKIQPAKLEDSAVYLCASSFGTSGGARNEQFFGPGTRLTVL.

This clone was observed a few times. The chain links TRBV7-9 to TRBJ2-1; 10 positions match TRBD1. The J segment lost 9 bases and the V segment lost 4 bases, leaving 6 bases of the junction unmatched. Germline-derived CDR1 and CDR2 are SEHNR and FQNEAQ (reference sequence). This CDR3 has 14 amino acids. CDR3: CASSYGQGVSEQFF. CDR3 nucleotides: TGTGCCAGCAGCTACGGACAGGGGGTGAGTGAGCAGTTCTTC.